The clone carrying this TCR beta chain was counted a single time. The naive gate required viable CD3+CD4+ or CD3+CD8+ cells with CCR7+CD45RA+CD45RO-CD95-CD27+CD28+ phenotype. This specimen comes from a study of T cells after posttransplantation cyclophosphamide. Trimming shortened V by 5 bases and J by 0 bases, and 11 bases separated the two germline ends. Germline CDR1 SNHLY, CDR2 FYNNEI. The CDR3 has 14 residues. Produced via immunoSEQ multiplex PCR; TCRdb's table is partial and in-frame only. The data contain about 31,000 clones, about 90% of them seen just once; the ten biggest clones take up around 0.26%.

The clonotype originates from a woman aged 55 to 70 in good health, CMV-negative, and a related stem cell transplant donor. The source material was naive CD4+ T cells sorted from PBMCs. The rearrangement joins TRBV2 to TRBJ2-7; maybe TRBD2 (5 bases). This CDR3 is CASSRLEGSYEQYF. The CDR3 DNA sequence: TGTGCCAGCAGTCGATTAGAGGGCTCCTACGAGCAGTACTTC. Drawing the rest from reference TRBV2 and TRBJ2-7, the complete variable domain is EPEVTQTPSHQVTQMGQEVILRCVPISNHLYFYWYRQILGQKVEFLVSFYNNEISEKSEIFDDQFSVERPDGSNFTLKIRSTKLEDSAMYFCASSRLEGSYEQYFGPGTRLTVT.